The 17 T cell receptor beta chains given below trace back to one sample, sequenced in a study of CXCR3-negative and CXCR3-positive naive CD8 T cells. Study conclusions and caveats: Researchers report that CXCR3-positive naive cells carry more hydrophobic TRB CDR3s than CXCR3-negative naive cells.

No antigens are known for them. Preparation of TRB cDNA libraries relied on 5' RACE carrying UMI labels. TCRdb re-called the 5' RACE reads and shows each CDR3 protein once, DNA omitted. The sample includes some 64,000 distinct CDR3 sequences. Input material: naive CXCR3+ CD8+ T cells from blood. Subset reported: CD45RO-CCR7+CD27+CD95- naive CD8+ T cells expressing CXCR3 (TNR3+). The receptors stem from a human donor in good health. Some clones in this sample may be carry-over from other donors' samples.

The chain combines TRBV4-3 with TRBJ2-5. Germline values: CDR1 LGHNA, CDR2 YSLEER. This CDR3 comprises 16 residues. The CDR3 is CASSRLLDGDQETQYF.

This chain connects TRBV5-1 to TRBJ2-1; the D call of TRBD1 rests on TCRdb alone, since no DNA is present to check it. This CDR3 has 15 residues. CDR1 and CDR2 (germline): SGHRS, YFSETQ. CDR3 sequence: CASRTGTYSYNEQFF.

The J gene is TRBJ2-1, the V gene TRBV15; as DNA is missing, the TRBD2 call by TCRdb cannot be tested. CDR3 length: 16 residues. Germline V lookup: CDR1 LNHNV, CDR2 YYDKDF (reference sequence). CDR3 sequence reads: CATSSGLAGGYNEQFF.

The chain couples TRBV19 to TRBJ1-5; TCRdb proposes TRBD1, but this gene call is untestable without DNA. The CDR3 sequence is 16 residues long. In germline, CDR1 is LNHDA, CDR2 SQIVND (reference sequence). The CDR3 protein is CASSRGGLFSNQPQHF.

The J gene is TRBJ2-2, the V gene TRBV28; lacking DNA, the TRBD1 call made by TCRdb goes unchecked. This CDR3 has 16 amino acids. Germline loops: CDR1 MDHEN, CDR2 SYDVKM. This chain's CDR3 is CASRERQGWVTGELFF.

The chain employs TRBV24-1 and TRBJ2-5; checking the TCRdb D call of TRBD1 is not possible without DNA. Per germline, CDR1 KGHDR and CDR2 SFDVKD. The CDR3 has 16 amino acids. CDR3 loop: CATSDSRQGAWETQYF.

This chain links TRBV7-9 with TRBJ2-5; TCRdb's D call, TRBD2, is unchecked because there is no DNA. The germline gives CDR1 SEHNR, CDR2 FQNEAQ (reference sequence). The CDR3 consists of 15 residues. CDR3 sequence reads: CASSPEGGGIETQYF. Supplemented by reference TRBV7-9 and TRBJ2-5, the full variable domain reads DTGVSQNPRHKITKRGQNVTFRCDPISEHNRLYWYRQTLGQGPEFLTYFQNEAQLEKSRLLSDRFSAERPKGSFSTLEIQRTEQGDSAMYLCASSPEGGGIETQYFGPGTRLLVL.

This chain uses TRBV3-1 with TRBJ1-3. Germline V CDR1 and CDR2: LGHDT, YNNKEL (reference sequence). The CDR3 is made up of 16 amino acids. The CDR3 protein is CASSQNYGISGNTIYF.

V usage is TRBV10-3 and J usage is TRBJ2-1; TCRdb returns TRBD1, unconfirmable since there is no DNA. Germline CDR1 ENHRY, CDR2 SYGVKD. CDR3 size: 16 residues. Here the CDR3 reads CAISESTGEWYNEQFF.

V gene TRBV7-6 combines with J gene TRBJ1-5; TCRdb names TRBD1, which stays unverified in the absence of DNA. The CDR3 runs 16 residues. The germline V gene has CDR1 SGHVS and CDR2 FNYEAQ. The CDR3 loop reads CASSPWTGEGNQPQHF.

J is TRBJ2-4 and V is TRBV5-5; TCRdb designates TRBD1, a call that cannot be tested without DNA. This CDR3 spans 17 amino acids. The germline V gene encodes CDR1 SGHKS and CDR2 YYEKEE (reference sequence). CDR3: CASSTGQGTGAKNIQYF.

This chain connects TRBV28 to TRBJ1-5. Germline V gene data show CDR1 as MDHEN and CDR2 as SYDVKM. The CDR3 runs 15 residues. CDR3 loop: CASSHRPYSNQPQHF.

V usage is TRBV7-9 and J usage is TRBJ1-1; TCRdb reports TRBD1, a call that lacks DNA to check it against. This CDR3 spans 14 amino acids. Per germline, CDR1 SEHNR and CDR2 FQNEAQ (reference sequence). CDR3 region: CASSFGQGATEAFF.

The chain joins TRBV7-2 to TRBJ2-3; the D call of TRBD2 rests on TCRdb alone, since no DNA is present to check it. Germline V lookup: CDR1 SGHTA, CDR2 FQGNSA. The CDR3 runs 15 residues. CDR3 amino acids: CASSLLAGSTDTQYF.

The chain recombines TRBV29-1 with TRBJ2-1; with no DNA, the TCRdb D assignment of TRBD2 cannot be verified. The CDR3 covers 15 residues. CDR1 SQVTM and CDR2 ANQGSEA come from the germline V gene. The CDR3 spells CSVEGAGDVYNEQFF.

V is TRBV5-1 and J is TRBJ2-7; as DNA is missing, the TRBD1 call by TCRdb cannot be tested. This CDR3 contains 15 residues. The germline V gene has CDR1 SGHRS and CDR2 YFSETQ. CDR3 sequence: CASSLVGTGLYEQYF.

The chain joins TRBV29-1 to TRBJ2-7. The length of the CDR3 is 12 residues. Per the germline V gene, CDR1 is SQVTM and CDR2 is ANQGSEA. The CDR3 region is CSVEGFSYEQYF.